This T cell receptor (beta chain) was observed in a study of brain T cells in children with intractable seizures. The CDR3 runs 16 residues. V was pared by 7 bases and J by 4 bases, with 5 bases of the junction left unmatched. Only cases whose brain tissue showed the highest T cell transcript signatures were sequenced. Sequenced by immunoSEQ multiplex PCR; TCRdb stores in-frame clones only, minus some. The sample yields tens of thousands of clones, 85% to 95% seen once. The sample in question was peripheral blood, obtained at surgery. This chain uses TRBV23-1 with TRBJ2-6, with TRBD1 matching 12 bases. TRBV23-1 is assigned to the ORF class and has an uncertain function. The source is a boy under two years old with tuberous sclerosis and intractable seizures. The CDR3 protein is CASKGTGGGGANVLTF. CDR3 coding DNA: TGCGCCAGCAAAGGGACAGGGGGCGGCGGGGCCAACGTCCTGACTTTC.